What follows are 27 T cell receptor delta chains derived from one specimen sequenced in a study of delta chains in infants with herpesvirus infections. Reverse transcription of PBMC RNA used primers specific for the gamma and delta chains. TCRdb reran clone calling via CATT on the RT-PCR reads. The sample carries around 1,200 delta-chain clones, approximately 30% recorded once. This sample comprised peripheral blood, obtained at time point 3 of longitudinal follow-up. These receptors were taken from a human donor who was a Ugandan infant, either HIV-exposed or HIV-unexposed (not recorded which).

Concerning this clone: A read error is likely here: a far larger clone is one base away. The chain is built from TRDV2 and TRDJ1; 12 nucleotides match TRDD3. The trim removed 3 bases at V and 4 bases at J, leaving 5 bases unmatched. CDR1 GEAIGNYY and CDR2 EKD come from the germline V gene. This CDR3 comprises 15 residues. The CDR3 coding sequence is TGTGCCTGTGACTCTCTGGGGGATACGGGCGATAAACTCATCTTT. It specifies CACDSLGDTGDKLIF.

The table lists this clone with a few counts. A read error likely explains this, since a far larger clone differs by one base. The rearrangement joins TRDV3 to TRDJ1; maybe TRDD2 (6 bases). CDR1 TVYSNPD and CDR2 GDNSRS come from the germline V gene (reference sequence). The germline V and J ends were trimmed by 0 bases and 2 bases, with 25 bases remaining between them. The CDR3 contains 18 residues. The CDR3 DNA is TGTGCCTTTAGCTTGGCGGCTATTCCTAATTGGCATACCGATAAACTCATCTTT. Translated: CAFSLAAIPNWHTDKLIF.

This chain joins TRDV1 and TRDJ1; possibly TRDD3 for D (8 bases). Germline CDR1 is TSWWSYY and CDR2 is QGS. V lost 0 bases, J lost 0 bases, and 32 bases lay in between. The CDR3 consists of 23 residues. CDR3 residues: CALGELSFFLHMYWGSHTDKLIF. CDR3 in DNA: TGTGCTCTTGGGGAACTTTCATTTTTCCTACACATGTACTGGGGGTCACACACCGATAAACTCATCTTT.

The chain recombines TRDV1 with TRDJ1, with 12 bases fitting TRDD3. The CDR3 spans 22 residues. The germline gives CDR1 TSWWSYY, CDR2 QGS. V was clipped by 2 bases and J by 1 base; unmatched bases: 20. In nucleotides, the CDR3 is TGTGCTCTTGGGGAATTTGCTTCCTACTTGACTGGGGGATACAGGCCCACCGATAAACTCATCTTT. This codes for CALGEFASYLTGGYRPTDKLIF.

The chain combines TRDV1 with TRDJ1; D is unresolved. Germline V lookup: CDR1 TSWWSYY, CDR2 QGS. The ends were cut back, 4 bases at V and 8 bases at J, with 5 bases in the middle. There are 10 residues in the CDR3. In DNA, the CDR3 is TGTGCTCTTGGGGGGCCGAAACTCATCTTT. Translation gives CALGGPKLIF.

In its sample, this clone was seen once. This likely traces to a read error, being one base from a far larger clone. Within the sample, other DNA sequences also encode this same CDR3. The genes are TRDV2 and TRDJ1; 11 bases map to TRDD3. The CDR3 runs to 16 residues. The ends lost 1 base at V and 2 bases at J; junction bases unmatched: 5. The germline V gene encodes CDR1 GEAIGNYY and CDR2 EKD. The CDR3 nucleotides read TGTGCCTGTGACACACTGGGGGATAGGGGGACCGATAAACTCATCTTT. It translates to CACDTLGDRGTDKLIF.

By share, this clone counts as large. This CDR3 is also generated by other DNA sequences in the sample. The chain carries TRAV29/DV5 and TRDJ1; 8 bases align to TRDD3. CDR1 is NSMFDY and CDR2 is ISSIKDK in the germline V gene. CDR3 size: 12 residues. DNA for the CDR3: TGTGCTGCTGGGGGACTCGGTGATAAACTCATCTTT. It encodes CAAGGLGDKLIF.

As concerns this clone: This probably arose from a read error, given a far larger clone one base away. This chain's CDR3 is CACDLRGDTAPRYTDKLIF. CDR3 DNA sequence: TGTGCCTGTGATCTTCGGGGGGATACCGCGCCCCGGTACACCGATAAACTCATCTTT. The V gene is TRDV2, the J gene TRDJ1, with TRDD3 identical over 9 bases. Losses at the gene ends were 4 bases for V and 0 bases for J; bases not matched to a gene: 17. Per the germline V gene, CDR1 is GEAIGNYY and CDR2 is EKD. The CDR3 is 19 residues long.

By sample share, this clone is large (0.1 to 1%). The CDR3 DNA reads as TGTGCCTTTAGTCGCCCGACTAGGGGAGTCTCCTGGGGGATACAGTCGGCCGATAAACTCATCTTT. Its translation is CAFSRPTRGVSWGIQSADKLIF. The chain carries TRDV3 and TRDJ1; 11 nucleotides line up with TRDD3. Unmatched junction bases numbered 27, after V lost 0 bases and J lost 3 bases. There are 22 residues in the CDR3. Germline values: CDR1 TVYSNPD, CDR2 GDNSRS (reference sequence).

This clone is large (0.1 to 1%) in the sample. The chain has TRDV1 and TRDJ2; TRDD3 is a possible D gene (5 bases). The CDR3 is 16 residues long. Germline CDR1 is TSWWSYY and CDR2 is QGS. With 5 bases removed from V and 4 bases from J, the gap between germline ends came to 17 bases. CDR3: CALGPLPRGETAQLFF. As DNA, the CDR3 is TGTGCTCTTGGGCCACTACCCAGAGGGGAGACAGCACAACTCTTCTTT.

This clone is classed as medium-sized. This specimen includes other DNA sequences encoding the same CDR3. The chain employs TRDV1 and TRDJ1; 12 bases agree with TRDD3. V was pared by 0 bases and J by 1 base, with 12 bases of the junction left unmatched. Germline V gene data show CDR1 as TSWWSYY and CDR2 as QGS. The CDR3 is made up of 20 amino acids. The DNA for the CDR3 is TGTGCTCTTGGGGAACTGGCTTCCTACTGGGGGATACTTGTCACCGATAAACTCATCTTT. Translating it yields CALGELASYWGILVTDKLIF.

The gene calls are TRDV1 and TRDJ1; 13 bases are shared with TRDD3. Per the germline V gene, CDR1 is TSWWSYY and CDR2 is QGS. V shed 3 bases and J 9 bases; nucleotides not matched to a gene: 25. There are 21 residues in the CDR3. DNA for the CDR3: TGTGCTCTTGGGGAGACCCCCTTCCTCCCCGATACTGGGGGATACGCGGCGGAACTCATCTTT. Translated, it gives CALGETPFLPDTGGYAAELIF.

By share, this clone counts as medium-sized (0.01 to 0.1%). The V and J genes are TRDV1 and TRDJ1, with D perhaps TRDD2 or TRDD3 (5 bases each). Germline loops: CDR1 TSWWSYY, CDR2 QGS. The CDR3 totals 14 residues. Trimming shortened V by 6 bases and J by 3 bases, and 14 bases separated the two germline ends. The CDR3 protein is CALGTYQGSDKLIF. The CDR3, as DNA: TGTGCTCTTGGAACCTACCAGGGATCCGATAAACTCATCTTT.

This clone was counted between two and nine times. CDR3 loop: CACDPLRGGSSNTDKLIF. CDR3 DNA sequence: TGTGCCTGTGACCCCCTCCGAGGGGGATCCAGTAACACCGATAAACTCATCTTT. The chain is built from TRDV2 and TRDJ1; TRDD3 agrees at 7 bases. Looked up from germline, CDR1 is GEAIGNYY and CDR2 is EKD. The V gene end was trimmed by 3 bases and the J gene end by 0 bases; junction bases not matched to a gene: 15. This CDR3 spans 18 amino acids.

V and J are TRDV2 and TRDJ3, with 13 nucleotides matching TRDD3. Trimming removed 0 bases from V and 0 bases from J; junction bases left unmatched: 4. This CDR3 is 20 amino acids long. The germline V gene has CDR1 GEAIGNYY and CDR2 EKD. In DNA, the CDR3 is TGTGCCTGTGACACCGTACTGGGGGATACGAGCTCCTGGGACACCCGACAGATGTTTTTC. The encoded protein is CACDTVLGDTSSWDTRQMFF.

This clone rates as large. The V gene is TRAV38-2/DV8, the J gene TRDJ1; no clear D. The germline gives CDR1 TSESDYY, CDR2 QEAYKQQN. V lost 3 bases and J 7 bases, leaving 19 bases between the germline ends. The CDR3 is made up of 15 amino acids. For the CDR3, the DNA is TGTGCTTATAGGAATGGGCTAGACGATGTGGCTAAACTCATCTTT. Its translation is CAYRNGLDDVAKLIF.

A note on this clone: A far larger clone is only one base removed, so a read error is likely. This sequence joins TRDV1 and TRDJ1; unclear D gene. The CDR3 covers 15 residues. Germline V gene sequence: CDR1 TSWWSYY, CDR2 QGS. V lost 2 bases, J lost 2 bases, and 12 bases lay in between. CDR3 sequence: CALGEVDIGTDKLIF. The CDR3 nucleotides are TGTGCTCTTGGGGAAGTAGACATTGGGACCGATAAACTCATCTTT.

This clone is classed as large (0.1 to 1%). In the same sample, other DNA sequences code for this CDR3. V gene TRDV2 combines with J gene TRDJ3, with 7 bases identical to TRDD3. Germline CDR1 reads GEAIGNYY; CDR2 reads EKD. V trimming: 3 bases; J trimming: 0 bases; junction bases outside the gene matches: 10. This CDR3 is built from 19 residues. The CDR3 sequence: CACDPAGGLSSWDTRQMFF. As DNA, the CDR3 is TGTGCCTGTGACCCCGCTGGGGGTCTTAGCTCCTGGGACACCCGACAGATGTTTTTC.

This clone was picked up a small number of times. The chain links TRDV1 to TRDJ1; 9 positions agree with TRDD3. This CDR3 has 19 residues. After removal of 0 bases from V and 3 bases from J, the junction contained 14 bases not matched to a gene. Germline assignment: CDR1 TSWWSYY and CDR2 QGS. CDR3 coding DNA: TGTGCTCTTGGGGAACTAGCAGGCCTTTGGGGGATAGGGGCCGATAAACTCATCTTT. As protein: CALGELAGLWGIGADKLIF.

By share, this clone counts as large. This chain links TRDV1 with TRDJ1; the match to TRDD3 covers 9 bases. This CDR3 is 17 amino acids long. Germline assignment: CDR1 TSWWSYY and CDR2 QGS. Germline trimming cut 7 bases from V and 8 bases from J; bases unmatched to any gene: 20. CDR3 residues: CALVLPVLGDCHGKLIF. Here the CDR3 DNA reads TGTGCTCTTGTCCTACCCGTACTGGGGGACTGTCACGGGAAACTCATCTTT.

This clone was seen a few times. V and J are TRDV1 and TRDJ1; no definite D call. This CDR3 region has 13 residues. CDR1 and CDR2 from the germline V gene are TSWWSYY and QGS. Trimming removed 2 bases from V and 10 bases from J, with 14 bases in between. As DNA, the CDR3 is TGTGCTCTTGGGGAATCGTGTTGGGAGGGACTCATCTTT. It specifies CALGESCWEGLIF.

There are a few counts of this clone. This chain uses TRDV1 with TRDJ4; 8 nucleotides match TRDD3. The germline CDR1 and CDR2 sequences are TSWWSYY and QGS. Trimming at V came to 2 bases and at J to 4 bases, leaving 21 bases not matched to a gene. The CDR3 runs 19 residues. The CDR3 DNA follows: TGTGCTCTTGGGGAAGTTTCATTGCTACAGGGGATACAGGGCACACCCCTGATCTTT. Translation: CALGEVSLLQGIQGTPLIF.

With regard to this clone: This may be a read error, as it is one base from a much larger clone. CDR3 sequence: CACDTLGDRGTYKLIF. CDR3 nucleotide sequence: TGTGCCTGTGACACACTGGGGGATAGAGGGACCTATAAACTCATCTTT. J is TRDJ1 and V is TRDV2; TRDD3 agrees at 11 bases. V dropped 1 base and J dropped 6; count of bases not matched to a gene: 9. Per the germline V gene, CDR1 is GEAIGNYY and CDR2 is EKD. The CDR3 is 16 residues long.

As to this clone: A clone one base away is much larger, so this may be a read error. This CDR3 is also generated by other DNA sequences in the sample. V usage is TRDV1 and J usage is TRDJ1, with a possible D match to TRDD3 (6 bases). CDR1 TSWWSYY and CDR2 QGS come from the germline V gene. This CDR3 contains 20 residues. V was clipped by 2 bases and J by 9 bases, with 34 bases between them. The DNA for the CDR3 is TGTGCTCTTGGGGAAGGGGGCCAGTTATTTCTTCTGGGGACAGATGTCCAACTCATCTTT. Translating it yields CALGEGGQLFLLGTDVQLIF.

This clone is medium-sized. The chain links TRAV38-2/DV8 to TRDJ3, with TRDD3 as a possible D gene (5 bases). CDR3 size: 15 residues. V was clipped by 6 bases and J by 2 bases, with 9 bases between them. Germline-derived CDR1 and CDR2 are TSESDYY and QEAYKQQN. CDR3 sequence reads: CAYIGIPWDTRQMFF. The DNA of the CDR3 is TGTGCTTATATAGGGATCCCCTGGGACACCCGACAGATGTTTTTC. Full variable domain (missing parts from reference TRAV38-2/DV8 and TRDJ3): AQTVTQSQPEMSVQEAETVTLSCTYDTSESDYYLFWYKQPPSRQMILVIRQEAYKQQNATENRFSVNFQKAAKSFSLKISDSQLGDAAMYFCAYIGIPWDTRQMFFGTGIKLFVEP.

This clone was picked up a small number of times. Written as DNA, the CDR3 is TGTGCTCTTGGGGAACCCCGGGCCCTACTCTACTGGGGGATCACCGATAAACTCATCTTT. Amino acids: CALGEPRALLYWGITDKLIF. The chain joins TRDV1 to TRDJ1; 10 bases are a match to TRDD3. Per the germline V gene, CDR1 is TSWWSYY and CDR2 is QGS. The CDR3 runs 20 residues. With V trimmed by 1 base and J by 1 base, 15 bases remained unmatched.

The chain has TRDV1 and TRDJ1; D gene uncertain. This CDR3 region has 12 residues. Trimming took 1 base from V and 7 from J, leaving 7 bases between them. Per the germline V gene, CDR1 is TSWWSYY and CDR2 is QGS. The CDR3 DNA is TGTGCTCTTGGGGAACCTTGTTCTAAACTCATCTTT. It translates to CALGEPCSKLIF.